In this sample, the clone carrying this T cell receptor (beta chain) turned up a few times. Its antigen is not identified. Molecules of cDNA were individually given unique molecular identifiers that were attached to them. TCRdb used MiXCR to reprocess the 5' RACE reads, holding one entry per CDR3 protein. Here the sample spans 88,000 or so distinct CDR3 sequences, more than 13% being singletons. CDR3 size: 13 residues. Trimming pared 3 bases from V and 8 bases from J, leaving 11 bases between. This sample is part of a study of early T cells in non-severe SARS-CoV-2 infection. At the level of the study: Investigators sequenced bulk RNA drawn from unsorted whole blood, and chains remained unpaired.

Whole-study results and caveats: Matching with VDJdb favored anti-spike CD8 responses (missing private and CD4 specificities).

The sequenced sample was whole blood. The rearrangement uses TRBV12-3 or TRBV12-4 and TRBJ2-4, with D maybe TRBD1 (5 bases). This TCR derives from an adult who was a healthcare worker with PCR-confirmed SARS-CoV-2 infection or an uninfected control (not recorded which). The CDR3: CASSLGRADIQYF. CDR3 DNA sequence: TGTGCCAGCAGTTTGGGCAGGGCGGACATTCAGTACTTC.